Listed below are T cell receptor beta chains from one sample, sequenced in a study of shared clonotypes between healthy human individuals. Only in-frame clones appear in the TCRdb table, and some are missing; sequencing was by immunoSEQ multiplex PCR. The table shows approximately 470,000 clones, with roughly 80% occurring only once. Source material: PBMCs. All receptors come from a woman in her forties in good health. Some clones in this sample may be carry-over from other donors' samples. Both conserved end residues are part of each CDR3. Each record gives: V gene, clone size, D gene, J gene, CDR3 DNA, CDR3 protein. The D gene is left open where the match is weak. Clone size appears in some rows only: once, few, many, or a class for an expanded clone.

TRBV11-1	.	TRBD1	TRBJ1-1	TGTGCCAGCAGCTTAGGAGGGGGCGCCTATACTGAAGCTTTCTTT	CASSLGGGAYTEAFF
TRBV7-8	.	TRBD2	TRBJ2-1	TGTGCCAGCAGCTTTAATCGACTAGCGGGGGACAATGAGCAGTTCTTC	CASSFNRLAGDNEQFF
TRBV7-8	.	.	TRBJ2-2	TGTGCCAGCAGCTTAGCCCGACGGCGGAACACCGGGGAGCTGTTTTTT	CASSLARRRNTGELFF
TRBV5-1	.	.	TRBJ2-7	TGCGCCAGCAGCTTGGTAGCGCGGGGTCGCGAGCAGTACTTC	CASSLVARGREQYF
TRBV28	few	TRBD2	TRBJ2-1	TGTGCCAGCAGACTCAGCGGGAGCTCCTACAATGAGCAGTTCTTC	CASRLSGSSYNEQFF
TRBV9	.	.	TRBJ2-1	TGTGCCAGCAGCGTAGTGGGAGGGGGCACCTACAATGAGCAGTTCTTC	CASSVVGGGTYNEQFF
TRBV7-9	.	TRBD1	TRBJ1-1	TGTGCCAGCAGCCCCCTCGACAGGGGGACCACTGAAGCTTTCTTT	CASSPLDRGTTEAFF
TRBV2	once	.	TRBJ1-5	TGTGCCAGCAGTGAAGACGGGGGTCTAGGTTTAAGCAATCAGCCCCAGCATTTT	CASSEDGGLGLSNQPQHF
TRBV4-1	.	.	TRBJ1-5	TGCGCCAGCAGCCCCCGGGACACCGGACCCAATCAGCCCCAGCATTTT	CASSPRDTGPNQPQHF
TRBV4-2	few	TRBD2	TRBJ2-5	TGTGCCAGCAGCCAAGATACGCGACTAGCGGGAGAGGTTGGGGAGACCCAGTACTTC	CASSQDTRLAGEVGETQYF
TRBV18	once	TRBD2	TRBJ2-3	TGTGCCAGCTCCGCTAGCGGGGCCATAGATACGCAGTATTTT	CASSASGAIDTQYF
TRBV4-1	.	TRBD1	TRBJ2-7	TGCGCCAGCAGCCAAGTCCTCCATGACAGGGGGAAAGGCGAGCAGTACTTC	CASSQVLHDRGKGEQYF
TRBV2	.	.	TRBJ1-1	TGTGCCAGCAGTCCGCGAATGGGGAACACTGAAGCTTTCTTT	CASSPRMGNTEAFF
TRBV15	few	.	TRBJ2-7	TGTGCCACCAGCAGAGGTACCGGGACAAGTTTGAACTTC	CATSRGTGTSLNF
TRBV6-1	.	TRBD1	TRBJ2-7	TGTGCCAGCGCTTGGGACAGTCCCTACGAGCAGTACTTC	CASAWDSPYEQYF
TRBV5-1	.	TRBD1	TRBJ2-7	TGCGCCAGCAGCTTGGCTCCCGGGACAGGGGTCGACGAGCAGTACTTC	CASSLAPGTGVDEQYF
TRBV4-1	.	.	TRBJ1-1	TGCGCCAGCAGCCAAGAGGGGTCGGGGGCCACTGAAGCTTTCTTT	CASSQEGSGATEAFF
TRBV9	few	.	TRBJ1-6	TGTGCCAGCAGCGCCGATTTGGGGTATAATTCACCCCTCCACTTT	CASSADLGYNSPLHF
TRBV5-5	.	.	TRBJ2-7	TGTGCCAGCAGCTTGGTGGGACATGGCACCTACGAGCAGTACTTC	CASSLVGHGTYEQYF
TRBV10-2	.	.	TRBJ1-4	TGCGCCAGCAGGAGGGGGACTGCAACTAATGAAAAACTGTTTTTT	CASRRGTATNEKLFF
TRBV7-2	.	.	TRBJ2-1	TGTGCCAGCAGCTTAGTAGGCCGCGCTGAGCAGTTCTTC	CASSLVGRAEQFF
TRBV2	.	TRBD2	TRBJ2-5	TGTGCCAGCAGTGAAGGGGGCACTAGCGGGAGGAAAGAGACCCAGTACTTC	CASSEGGTSGRKETQYF
TRBV15	.	.	TRBJ2-2	TGTGCCACCAGAAACCCGACGGGTGACAGAGACACCGGGGAGCTGTTTTTT	CATRNPTGDRDTGELFF
TRBV5-4	.	TRBD1	TRBJ2-5	TGTGCCAGCAGCTTGGACAGGGGAGAGACCCAGTACTTC	CASSLDRGETQYF
TRBV5-1	.	.	TRBJ2-1	TGCGCCAGCAGCTTGGGGTCCGCGAATGAGCAGTTCTTC	CASSLGSANEQFF
TRBV21-1	.	.	TRBJ2-3	TGTGCCAGCAGCACACCGGGGATAGCGGGCGGCACAGATACGCAGTATTTT	CASSTPGIAGGTDTQYF
TRBV28	.	TRBD1	TRBJ1-1	TGTGCCAGCAGTCCAGGGGGAAGGACTGAAGCTTTCTTT	CASSPGGRTEAFF
TRBV2	.	TRBD2	TRBJ2-1	TGTGCCAGCAGTGGACTAGCGGACTACAATGAGCAGTTCTTC	CASSGLADYNEQFF
TRBV2	.	.	TRBJ1-4	TGTGCCAGCAGTGAAGGGACAACACCAACTAATGAAAAACTGTTTTTT	CASSEGTTPTNEKLFF